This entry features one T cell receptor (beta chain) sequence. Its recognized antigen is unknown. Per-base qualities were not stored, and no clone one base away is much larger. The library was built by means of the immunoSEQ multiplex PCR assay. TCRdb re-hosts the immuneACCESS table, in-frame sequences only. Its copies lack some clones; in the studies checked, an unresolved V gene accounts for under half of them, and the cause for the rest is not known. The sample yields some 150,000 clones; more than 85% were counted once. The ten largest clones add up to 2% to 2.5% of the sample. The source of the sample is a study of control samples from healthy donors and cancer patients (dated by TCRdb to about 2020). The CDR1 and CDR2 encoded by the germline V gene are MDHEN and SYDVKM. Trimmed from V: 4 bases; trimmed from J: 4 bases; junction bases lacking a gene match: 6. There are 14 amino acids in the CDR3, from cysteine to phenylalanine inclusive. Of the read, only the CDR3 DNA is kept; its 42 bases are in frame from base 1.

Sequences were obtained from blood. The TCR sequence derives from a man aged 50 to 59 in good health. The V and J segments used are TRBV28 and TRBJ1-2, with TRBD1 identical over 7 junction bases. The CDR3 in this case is CASSYTGTVYGYTF. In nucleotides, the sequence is TGTGCCAGCAGTTATACCGGGACAGTCTATGGCTACACCTTC.